This entry describes one TCR beta chain. The record originates from a study of PD-1 blockade in classical Hodgkin lymphoma. Relapses following autologous stem cell transplantation were seen in all patients, with brentuximab vedotin exposure varying. The data were produced by immunoSEQ multiplex PCR, yet TCRdb's version contains in-frame clones alone and is incomplete. Among fewer than 25,000 clones, 75% to 90% were seen once, and the ten largest hold around 13%. Per the germline V gene, CDR1 is SGHNT and CDR2 is YYREEE (reference sequence). V was pared by 0 bases and J by 4 bases, with 13 bases between. The CDR3 totals 15 residues.

Sequencing used peripheral blood mononuclear cells (PBMCs), obtained before the second cycle of nivolumab. This TCR came from a human donor with classical Hodgkin lymphoma. The chain has TRBV5-4 and TRBJ1-2, with D possibly matching TRBD1 (5 bases). The CDR3 spells CASSLARGTAYGYTF. CDR3 DNA sequence: TGTGCCAGCAGCTTGGCCAGAGGGACCGCCTATGGCTACACCTTC.